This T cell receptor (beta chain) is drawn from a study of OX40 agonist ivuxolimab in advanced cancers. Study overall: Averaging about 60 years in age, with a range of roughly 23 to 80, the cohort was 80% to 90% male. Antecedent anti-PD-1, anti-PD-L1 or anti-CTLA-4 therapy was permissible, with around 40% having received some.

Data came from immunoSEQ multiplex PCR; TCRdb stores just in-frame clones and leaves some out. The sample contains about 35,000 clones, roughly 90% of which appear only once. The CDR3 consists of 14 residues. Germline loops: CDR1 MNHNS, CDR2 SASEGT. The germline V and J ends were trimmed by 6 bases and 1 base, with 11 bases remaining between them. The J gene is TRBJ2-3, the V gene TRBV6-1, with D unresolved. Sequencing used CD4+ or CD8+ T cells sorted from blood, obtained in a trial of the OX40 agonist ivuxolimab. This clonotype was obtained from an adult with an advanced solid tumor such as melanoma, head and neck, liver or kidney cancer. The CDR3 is CASRHIVGTDTQYF. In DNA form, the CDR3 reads TGTGCCAGCAGACACATAGTTGGCACAGATACGCAGTATTTT.